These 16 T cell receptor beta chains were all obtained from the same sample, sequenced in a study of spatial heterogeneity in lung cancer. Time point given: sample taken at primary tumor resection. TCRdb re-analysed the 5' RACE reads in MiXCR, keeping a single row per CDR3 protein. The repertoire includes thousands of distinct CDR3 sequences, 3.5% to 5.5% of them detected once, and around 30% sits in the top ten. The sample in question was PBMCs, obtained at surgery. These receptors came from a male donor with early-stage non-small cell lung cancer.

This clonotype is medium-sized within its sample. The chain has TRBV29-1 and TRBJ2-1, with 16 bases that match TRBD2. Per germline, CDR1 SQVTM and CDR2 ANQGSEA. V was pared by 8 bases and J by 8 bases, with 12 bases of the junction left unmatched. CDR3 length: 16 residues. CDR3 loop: CSLLGLAGGLRDEQFF. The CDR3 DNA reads TGCAGCCTCTTGGGACTAGCGGGGGGGCTAAGAGATGAGCAGTTCTTC.

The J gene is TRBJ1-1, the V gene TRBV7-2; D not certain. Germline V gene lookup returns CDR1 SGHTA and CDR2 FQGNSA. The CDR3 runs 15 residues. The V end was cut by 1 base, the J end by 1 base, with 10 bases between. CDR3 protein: CASSLGLTPNTEAFF. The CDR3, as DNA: TGTGCCAGCAGCTTAGGCCTGACACCGAACACTGAAGCTTTCTTT.

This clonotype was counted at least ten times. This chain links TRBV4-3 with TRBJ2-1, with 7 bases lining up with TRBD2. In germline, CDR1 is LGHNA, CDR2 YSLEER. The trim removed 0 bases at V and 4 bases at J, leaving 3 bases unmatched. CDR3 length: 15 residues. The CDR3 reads CASSQEGGGYNEQFF. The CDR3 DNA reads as TGCGCCAGCAGCCAAGAAGGCGGGGGATACAATGAGCAGTTCTTC.

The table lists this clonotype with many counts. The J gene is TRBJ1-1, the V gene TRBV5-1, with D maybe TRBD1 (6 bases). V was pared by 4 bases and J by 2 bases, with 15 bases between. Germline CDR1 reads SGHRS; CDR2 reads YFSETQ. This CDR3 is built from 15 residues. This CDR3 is CASSPDGTLNTEAFF. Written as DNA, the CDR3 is TGCGCCAGCAGCCCAGATGGGACACTTAACACTGAAGCTTTCTTT.

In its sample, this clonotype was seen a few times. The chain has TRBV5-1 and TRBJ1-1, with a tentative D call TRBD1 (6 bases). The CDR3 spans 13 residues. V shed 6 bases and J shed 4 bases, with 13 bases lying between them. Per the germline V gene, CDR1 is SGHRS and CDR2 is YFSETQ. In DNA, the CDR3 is TGCGCCAGCATGTTGAGAGGGGGCACTGAAGCTTTCTTT. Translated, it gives CASMLRGGTEAFF. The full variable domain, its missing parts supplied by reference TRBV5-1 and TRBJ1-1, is KAGVTQTPRYLIKTRGQQVTLSCSPISGHRSVSWYQQTPGQGLQFLFEYFSETQRNKGNFPGRFSGRQFSNSRSEMNVSTLELGDSALYLCASMLRGGTEAFFGQGTRLTVV.

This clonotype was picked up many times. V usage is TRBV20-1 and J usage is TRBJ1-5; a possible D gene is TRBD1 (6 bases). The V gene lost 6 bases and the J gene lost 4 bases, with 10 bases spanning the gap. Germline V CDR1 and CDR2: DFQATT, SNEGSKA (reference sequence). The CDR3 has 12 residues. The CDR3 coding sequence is TGCAGTGCCCAGGGACATAATCAGCCCCAGCATTTT. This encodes CSAQGHNQPQHF.

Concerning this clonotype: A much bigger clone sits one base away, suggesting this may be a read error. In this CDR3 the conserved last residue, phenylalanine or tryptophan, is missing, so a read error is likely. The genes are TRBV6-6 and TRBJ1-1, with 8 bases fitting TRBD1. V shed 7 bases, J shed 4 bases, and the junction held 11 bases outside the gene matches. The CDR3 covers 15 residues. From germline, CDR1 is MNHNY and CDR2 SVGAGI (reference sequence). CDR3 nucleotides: TGTGCCAGCAATCAATTTGGACAGGGAGTCACTGAAGCTTTCATT. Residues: CASNQFGQGVTEAFI.

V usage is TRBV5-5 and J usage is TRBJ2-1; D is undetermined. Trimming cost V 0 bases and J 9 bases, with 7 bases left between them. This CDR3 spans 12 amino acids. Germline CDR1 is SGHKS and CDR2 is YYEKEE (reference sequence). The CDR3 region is CASSLGDGEQFF. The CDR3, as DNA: TGTGCCAGCAGCTTGGGGGATGGTGAGCAGTTCTTC.

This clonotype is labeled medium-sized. Here the CDR3 reads CASSLVWPKETQYF. CDR3 DNA: TGTGCCAGCAGCTTGGTTTGGCCAAAAGAGACCCAGTACTTC. The rearrangement joins TRBV5-5 to TRBJ2-5, with D unresolved. The CDR3 runs to 14 residues. Trimming left V 0 bases short and J 3 bases short, with 9 bases between. From germline, CDR1 is SGHKS and CDR2 YYEKEE (reference sequence).

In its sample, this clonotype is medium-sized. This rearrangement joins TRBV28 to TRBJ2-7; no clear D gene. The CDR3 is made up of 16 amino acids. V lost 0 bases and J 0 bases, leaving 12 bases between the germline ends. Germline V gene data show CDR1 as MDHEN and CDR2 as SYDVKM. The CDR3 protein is CASSLCMVAGSYEQYV. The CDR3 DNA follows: TGTGCCAGCAGTTTATGCATGGTAGCCGGCTCCTACGAGCAGTACGTC.

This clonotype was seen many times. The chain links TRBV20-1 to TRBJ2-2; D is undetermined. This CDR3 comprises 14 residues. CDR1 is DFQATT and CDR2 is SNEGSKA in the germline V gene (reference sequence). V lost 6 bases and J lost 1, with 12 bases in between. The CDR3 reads CSAATPRNTGELFF. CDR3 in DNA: TGCAGTGCCGCCACCCCGCGGAACACCGGGGAGCTGTTTTTT.

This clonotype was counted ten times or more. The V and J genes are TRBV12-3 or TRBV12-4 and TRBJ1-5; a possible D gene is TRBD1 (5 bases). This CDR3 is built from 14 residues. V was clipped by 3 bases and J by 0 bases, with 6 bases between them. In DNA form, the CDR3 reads TGTGCCAGCAGTTTGGGGCTTAGCAATCAGCCCCAGCATTTT. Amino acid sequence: CASSLGLSNQPQHF.

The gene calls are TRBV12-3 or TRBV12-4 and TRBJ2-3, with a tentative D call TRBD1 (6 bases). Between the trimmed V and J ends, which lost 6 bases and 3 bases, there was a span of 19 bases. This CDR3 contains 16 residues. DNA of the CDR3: TGTGCCAGCAGCCTTGGGGGCTCCACGGGTACAGATACGCAGTATTTT. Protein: CASSLGGSTGTDTQYF.

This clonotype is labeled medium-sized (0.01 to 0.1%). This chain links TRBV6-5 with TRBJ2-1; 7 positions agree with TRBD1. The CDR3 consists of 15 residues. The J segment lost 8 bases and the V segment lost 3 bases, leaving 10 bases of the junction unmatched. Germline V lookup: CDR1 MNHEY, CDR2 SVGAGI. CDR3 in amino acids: CASSYGGQVSYEQFF. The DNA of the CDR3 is TGTGCCAGCAGTTATGGTGGACAGGTCAGTTATGAGCAGTTCTTC.

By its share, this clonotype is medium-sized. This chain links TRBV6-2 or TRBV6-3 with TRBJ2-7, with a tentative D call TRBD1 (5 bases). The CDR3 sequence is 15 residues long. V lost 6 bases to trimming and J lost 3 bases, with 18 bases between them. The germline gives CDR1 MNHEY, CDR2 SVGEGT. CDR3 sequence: CASRLNNKGVYEQYF. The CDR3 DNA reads TGTGCCAGCAGACTCAATAATAAAGGGGTCTACGAGCAGTACTTC.

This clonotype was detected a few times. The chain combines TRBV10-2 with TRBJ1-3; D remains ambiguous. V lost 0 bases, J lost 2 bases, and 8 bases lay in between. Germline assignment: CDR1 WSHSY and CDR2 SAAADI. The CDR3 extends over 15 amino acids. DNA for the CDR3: TGCGCCAGCAGTGAGTCGTCTACACCTGGAAACACCATATATTTT. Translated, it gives CASSESSTPGNTIYF.